This record concerns one T cell receptor beta chain sequence. This clone was seen only a few times. There is no known antigen for this receptor. The junction and the germline gene differ at one end; a read error may be behind it. TCRbeta CDR3 regions were amplified from genomic DNA using the immunoSEQ Assay, a bias-controlled multiplex PCR. Per the authors' processing: Within the assay, amplification of reference gene primers was used to estimate how many nucleated cells each sample contained. Sequence reads were collapsed and filtered to measure the absolute abundance of every unique TCRbeta CDR3 rearrangement. Productive Simpson clonality was computed per sample as the square root of Simpson's diversity index over productive rearrangements. Entries here come from immuneACCESS through TCRdb and include only in-frame sequences with V and J called. Some clones fail to appear in such tables; in the studies checked, an unresolved V gene covers under half of the shortfall, and the cause of the remainder is unknown. D and trimming come from the DNA, and the V and J calls and clone size come from that table. The sample data list approximately 210,000 clones, and roughly 90% of these were observed just once. About 2.2% of the sample belongs to the ten largest clones.

This sample is drawn from a study of blood T cell repertoires in COVID-19 (dated by TCRdb to 2018 to 2020). At the level of the whole study: The collaborator samples originated in the United States, Italy and Spain and spanned the acute and convalescent phases of COVID-19. The material from the prospective study consisted of cDNA or gDNA derived from T cells, B-cell-depleted T cells, or PBMCs. The samples were drawn from the first 160 participants of the ongoing ImmuneRACE study and from some 1,300 subjects provided by 6 global collaborators. Where HLA class I and class II types were available, the types were taken from metadata supplied by the sample provider, not from assay-based typing. The sample metadata nearly always contained a de-identified subject ID, COVID-19 status, age in years and sex. The repertoires were released in a freely available public database intended as a resource for research on the immune response to SARS-CoV-2. Subjects who had been exposed to COVID-19, were actively infected with it, or had recovered from it provided the deeply sampled blood TCRbeta repertoires that made up the dataset. Broad study findings and their caveats: How much clinical and demographic metadata was included differed by source and by participant, and the metadata was provided uncurated.

Another Seattle source contributed samples from volunteer blood donors who had recovered from COVID-19. Each collaborating institution followed its own protocols to collect whole blood in K2EDTA tubes. For TCRbeta analysis, collaborator samples were shipped as frozen whole blood, as isolated PBMCs, or as DNA extracted from either sample type. Measured from the cysteine to the phenylalanine, the CDR3 is 11 residues long. Left in the record is the CDR3 DNA by itself, 33 bases read in frame from the first base. The sequenced material came from peripheral blood. The receptor was isolated from a man aged 25-40 years who had recovered from COVID-19. The receptor chain draws on TRBV23-1 and TRBJ2-7, with TRBD1 tentatively as D gene (6 bases match). TRBV23-1 is an ORF; its function is uncertain. The CDR3 reads CASSQLGQRGF. The bases are TGCGCCAGCAGTCAATTAGGACAAAGGGGGTTC.